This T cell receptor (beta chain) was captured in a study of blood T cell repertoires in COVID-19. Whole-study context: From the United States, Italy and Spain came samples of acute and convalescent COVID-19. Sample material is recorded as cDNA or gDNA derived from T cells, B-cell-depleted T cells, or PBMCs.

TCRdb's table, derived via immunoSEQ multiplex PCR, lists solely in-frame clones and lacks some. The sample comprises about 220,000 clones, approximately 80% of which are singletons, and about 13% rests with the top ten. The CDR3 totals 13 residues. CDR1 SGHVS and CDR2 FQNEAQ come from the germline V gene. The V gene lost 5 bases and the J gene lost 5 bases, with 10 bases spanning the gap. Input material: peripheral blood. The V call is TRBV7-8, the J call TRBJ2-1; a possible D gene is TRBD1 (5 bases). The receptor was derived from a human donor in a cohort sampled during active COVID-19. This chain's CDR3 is CASSGAVHNEQFF. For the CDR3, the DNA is TGTGCCAGCAGCGGGGCGGTTCACAATGAGCAGTTCTTC.